This T cell receptor (beta chain) was obtained from a study of T cells after yellow fever vaccination. Trimming took 4 bases from V and 10 from J; bases not matched to a gene: 13. There are 16 residues in the CDR3. CDR1 is LGHNA and CDR2 is YSLEER in the germline V gene. From the 5' RACE reads, TCRdb called clonotypes with MiXCR, one entry per CDR3 protein. There are some 500,000 distinct CDR3 sequences in the sample; approximately 13% occur only once, and around 15% lies in the top ten. This clonotype has just a few counts. This TCR came from a man in his thirties or forties who received the YFV17D yellow fever vaccine. The sample consisted of PBMCs, taken on the day of the yellow fever booster vaccination. The V gene is TRBV4-3, the J gene TRBJ1-4, with 9 bases aligning to TRBD1. The CDR3 sequence is CASSRSGGQGGRKLFF. CDR3 nucleotide sequence: TGCGCCAGCAGCCGTAGTGGGGGACAGGGTGGAAGAAAACTGTTTTTT.